This T cell receptor beta chain was identified during a study of siplizumab effects on memory and regulatory T cells. Germline assignment: CDR1 MDHEN and CDR2 SYDVKM. Trimming took off 4 bases at V and 2 bases at J, with 21 bases between the two ends. The CDR3 has 17 residues. Some clones are missing from TCRdb's copy, which holds only in-frame ones; the method was immunoSEQ multiplex PCR. The data show some 100,000 clones, roughly 96% seen once. Sequenced: naive CD4+ T cells sorted from blood. The V gene is TRBV28, the J gene TRBJ2-7; weak D call: TRBD2 (5 bases). This clonotype was sampled from a human donor in good health. The chain's CDR3 is CASSSHRAHSGAYEQYF. The CDR3 DNA follows: TGTGCCAGCAGTTCCCATCGCGCCCACAGCGGCGCCTACGAGCAGTACTTC.